This T cell receptor beta chain was identified during a study of spatial heterogeneity in lung cancer. Study-level information: Beta-chain sequences consistently outnumbered alpha-chain sequences in detection. Broader study findings: The study found ubiquitous expanded tumor TCRs in blood more at resection than follow-up.

Stated time point: sample taken at primary tumor resection. The input material, whole RNA from tumor, nontumor lung or frozen PBMC, was sequenced unsorted. Patients with untreated early-stage non-small cell lung cancer, numbering 72, were the donors. This clonotype turned up a few times. What it binds is unknown. The CDR3 extends over 15 amino acids. With 4 bases clipped from V and 7 bases from J, the junction kept 8 bases outside the gene matches. In the library, each TCR cDNA molecule bore its own unique molecular identifier. TCRdb used MiXCR to reprocess the 5' RACE reads, holding one entry per CDR3 protein. The table records fewer than 12,000 distinct CDR3 sequences, about 9.2% of them present only once.

The gene calls are TRBV12-3 or TRBV12-4 and TRBJ2-2; 8 bases align to TRBD2. This TCR was recovered from a male donor with early-stage non-small cell lung cancer. Here the sequenced sample was PBMCs, taken at surgery. This CDR3 reads CASSSSTSGGGELFF. CDR3 DNA sequence: TGTGCCAGCAGTTCCTCCACTAGCGGCGGCGGGGAGCTGTTTTTT.